Sequencing of this T cell receptor beta chain was carried out in a study of T cell changes during pregnancy in multiple sclerosis. V trimming: 0 bases; J trimming: 10 bases; junction bases outside the gene matches: 6. This CDR3 contains 15 residues. Germline V lookup: CDR1 SGHTS, CDR2 YDEGEE. Sequencing was performed with immunoSEQ multiplex PCR; in TCRdb, only in-frame clones are kept and a portion is missing. The sample yields approximately 60,000 clones, approximately 91% seen once. This clone was recorded only once. The receptor was derived from a female donor with multiple sclerosis, enrolled in a pregnancy study. Sequenced here: peripheral blood, sampled in the second trimester of pregnancy. V usage is TRBV5-8 and J usage is TRBJ1-6; 8 nucleotides match TRBD1. The CDR3 protein is CASSLVAGGQSPLHF. The CDR3, as DNA: TGTGCCAGCAGCTTGGTGGCAGGGGGCCAATCACCCCTCCACTTT.